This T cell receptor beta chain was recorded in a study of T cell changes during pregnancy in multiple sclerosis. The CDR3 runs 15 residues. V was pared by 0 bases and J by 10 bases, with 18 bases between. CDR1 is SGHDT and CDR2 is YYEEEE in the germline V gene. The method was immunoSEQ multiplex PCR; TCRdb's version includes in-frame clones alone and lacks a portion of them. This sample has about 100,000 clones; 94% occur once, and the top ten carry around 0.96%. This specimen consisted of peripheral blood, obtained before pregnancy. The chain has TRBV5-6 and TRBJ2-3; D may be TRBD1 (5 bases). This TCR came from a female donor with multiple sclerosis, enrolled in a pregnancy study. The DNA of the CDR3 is TGTGCCAGCAGCTTGGCGGACACGGTGGTTGATGCGCAGTATTTT. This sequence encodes CASSLADTVVDAQYF.